These 26 T cell receptor beta chains were all obtained from the same sample, sequenced in a study of tumor and adjacent non-tumor tissue in lung cancer. The template was RNA from unsorted bulk tissue. A modified ARM-PCR protocol with three rounds of nested PCR amplified TCRbeta. From the multiplex PCR reads, TCRdb called clonotypes with MiXCR, one entry per CDR3 protein. The table lists 75,000 to 95,000 distinct CDR3 sequences, approximately 77% of them singletons. The sample consisted of lung tumor tissue. These receptors were obtained from a woman in her forties with non-small cell lung cancer.

This clonotype was detected many times. V gene TRBV5-1 combines with J gene TRBJ2-1; D gene ambiguous. Trimming took off 3 bases at V and 6 bases at J, with 13 bases between the two ends. Germline V gene data show CDR1 as SGHRS and CDR2 as YFSETQ. This CDR3 contains 14 residues. Here the CDR3 DNA reads TGCGCCAGCAGCTGGGGTTGGAACGCCAATGAGCAGTTCTTC. Translating gives CASSWGWNANEQFF.

V usage is TRBV4-1 and J usage is TRBJ1-5; tentatively, D is TRBD1 (5 bases). In germline, CDR1 is MGHRA, CDR2 YSYEKL. The ends were cut back, 1 base at V and 13 bases at J, with 23 bases in the middle. The CDR3 spans 16 residues. CDR3 nucleotides: TGCGCCAGCAGCCAAGGAATCCAGGGAGGGAATCAGTCTCAGCATTTT. Translation gives CASSQGIQGGNQSQHF.

Details on this clonotype: A junction boundary mismatches the germline segment, possibly from a read error. This chain links TRBV11-2 with TRBJ1-6, with no clear D. Germline assignment: CDR1 SGHAT and CDR2 FQNNGV. The CDR3 has 17 amino acids. CDR3 coding DNA: TGTGCCAGCAGCTCAACATTAGGGATAAACCGGAGTTCACTCCTCCATTTT. Translation: CASSSTLGINRSSLLHF.

The chain uses TRBV7-3 and TRBJ2-2, with D possibly being TRBD1 (6 bases). Germline lookup yields CDR1 SGHTA and CDR2 FQGTGA. This CDR3 comprises 15 residues. With 7 bases removed from V and 7 bases from J, the gap between germline ends came to 19 bases. Here the CDR3 DNA reads TGTGCCAGCACCTCCGGCAGGGGCATGAACGGGGAGCTGTTTTTT. This encodes CASTSGRGMNGELFF.

This clonotype was observed once. Mismatch with germline at one junction end may stem from a read error. V is TRBV10-2 and J is TRBJ1-1; D unresolved. In germline, CDR1 is WSHSY, CDR2 SAAADI. The CDR3 is made up of 15 amino acids. The CDR3: CTSGDFRDMNTEAFF. In DNA form, the CDR3 reads TGCACCAGCGGTGACTTTCGGGATATGAACACTGAAGCTTTCTTT.

Worth noting for this clonotype: A read error may account for a junction end that differs from germline. The rearrangement uses TRBV11-1 and TRBJ2-3, with D perhaps matching TRBD2 (5 bases). CDR1 and CDR2 (germline): SGHAT, FQDESV (reference sequence). The CDR3 sequence is 16 residues long. The CDR3 DNA follows: TGCGCCAGCAGCCCGCGTGATAGCGAGGATGGAGATACGCCGTATTTT. Its translation is CASSPRDSEDGDTPYF.

As concerns this clonotype: The junction departs from germline at one end; a sequencing error may be responsible. The chain recombines TRBV10-1 with TRBJ2-3; the match to TRBD2 covers 7 bases. Germline lookup yields CDR1 WNHNN and CDR2 SYGVQD (reference sequence). The CDR3 length is 13 residues. CDR3 bases: TGCGCCAGCAATGAGGCTGGGAGGGATACGCAGTACTTT. This encodes CASNEAGRDTQYF.

As regards this clonotype: Its ends do not fully match the called genes, so a read error is possible. V is TRBV6-6 and J is TRBJ2-5; no clear D. Germline V gene lookup returns CDR1 MNHNY and CDR2 SVGAGI (reference sequence). This CDR3 is 14 amino acids long. CDR3 sequence: CVSSYWYGQETQYF. CDR3 coding DNA: TGTGTCAGCAGTTACTGGTACGGACAAGAGACCCAGTACTTC.

This clonotype has only a few counts. A much more abundant neighbour one base away suggests this may be a read error. This rearrangement joins TRBV5-6 to TRBJ2-7; D remains ambiguous. The CDR3 runs 14 residues. CDR1 is SGHDT and CDR2 is YYEEEE in the germline V gene. CDR3 nucleotides: TGTACCAGCAGCACCTGGGGATTCTCCTACGAGCAGTACTTC. Translated: CTSSTWGFSYEQYF.

As for this clonotype: One end of the junction is discordant with germline, which a read error may explain. The genes are TRBV6-5 and TRBJ2-7, with 7 bases lining up with TRBD1. Per the germline V gene, CDR1 is MNHEY and CDR2 is SVGAGI. The CDR3 consists of 13 residues. The CDR3 DNA reads TGTGCCAGCAGATACTCGACAGGGCACGAGCAGTACTTC. Translated: CASRYSTGHEQYF.

Concerning this clonotype itself: The junction shows a germline mismatch at one end, possibly a read error. The chain links TRBV20-1 to TRBJ2-3, with a tentative D call TRBD1 (6 bases). Germline-derived CDR1 and CDR2 are DFQATT and SNEGSKA (reference sequence). CDR3 length: 14 residues. CDR3 nucleotides: TGCAGTGCTTCCAAGCAGGGGTTTACAGATGCGCAGTATTTT. Its translation is CSASKQGFTDAQYF.

In the case of this clonotype: Relative to the germline gene, one junction end is altered; a read error may explain this. V usage is TRBV4-2 and J usage is TRBJ2-3; D is perhaps TRBD1 (6 bases). CDR1 and CDR2 from the germline V gene are LGHNA and YNFKEQ. The length of the CDR3 is 16 residues. The CDR3 DNA is TGTGCCAGCAGCCAAAAAGGGGGACACCTCACAGATACGCATTATTTT. Translated, it gives CASSQKGGHLTDTHYF.

This clonotype was counted once. A read error is likely, as this CDR3 ends without the conserved phenylalanine or tryptophan. V and J are TRBV5-4 and TRBJ2-1; maybe TRBD2 (5 bases). This CDR3 has 16 residues. CDR1 SGHNT and CDR2 YYREEE come from the germline V gene (reference sequence). The V gene lost 4 bases and the J gene lost 9 bases, with 23 bases spanning the gap. In DNA, the CDR3 is TGTGCCAGCAGCCCCCGCGCTTTAGTTGGAGGAGGTGAGCAGTTCTTA. This translates into CASSPRALVGGGEQFL.

A remark on this clonotype: This clone may be a read error of a much larger clone one base away. As the CDR3 is not closed by the conserved phenylalanine or tryptophan, this likely results from a read error. The chain is built from TRBV20-1 and TRBJ1-2; possibly TRBD1 for D (6 bases). The CDR3 loop spans 13 amino acids. The V gene's germline CDR1 is DFQATT and CDR2 SNEGSKA (reference sequence). V was cut by 3 bases and J by 4 bases, with 12 bases left in between. CDR3 residues: CSASLPGAYGYTC. For the CDR3, the DNA is TGCAGTGCTAGTCTGCCAGGGGCCTATGGCTACACCTGC.

As regards this clonotype: No conserved phenylalanine or tryptophan is present at the end of the CDR3, so a read error is the likely explanation. The chain combines TRBV7-9 with TRBJ1-5; TRBD1 matches at 7 bases. CDR1 and CDR2 from the germline V gene are SEHNR and FQNEAQ (reference sequence). The CDR3 extends over 14 amino acids. The CDR3 sequence is CVSSRGTDNQPQHL. The CDR3, as DNA: TGTGTCAGCAGCCGCGGGACAGACAATCAGCCCCAGCATTTA.

This clonotype occurred many times. This rearrangement joins TRBV4-1 to TRBJ2-6, with a tentative D call TRBD1 (6 bases). Looked up from germline, CDR1 is MGHRA and CDR2 is YSYEKL. This CDR3 spans 17 amino acids. Trimming shortened V by 4 bases and J by 2 bases, and 15 bases separated the two germline ends. The DNA for the CDR3 is TGCGCCAGCAGCCTCGGACAGATAATAACTGGGGCCAACGTCCTGACTTTC. Its translation: CASSLGQIITGANVLTF.

Concerning this clonotype itself: This may arise from a read error, as a much more abundant clone is one base away. The V and J genes are TRBV5-1 and TRBJ1-2; 8 bases fit TRBD1. Germline trimming cut 0 bases from V and 2 bases from J; bases unmatched to any gene: 6. The CDR3 sequence is 16 residues long. The V gene's germline CDR1 is SGHRS and CDR2 YFSETQ. This CDR3 reads CASSLATGQENYGYTF. The CDR3 DNA reads as TGCGCCAGCAGCTTGGCCACGGGACAGGAGAACTATGGCTACACCTTC. The full variable domain, its missing parts supplied by reference TRBV5-1 and TRBJ1-2, is KAGVTQTPRYLIKTRGQQVTLSCSPISGHRSVSWYQQTPGQGLQFLFEYFSETQRNKGNFPGRFSGRQFSNSRSEMNVSTLELGDSALYLCASSLATGQENYGYTFGSGTRLTVV.

This rearrangement joins TRBV14 to TRBJ2-3, with D tentatively TRBD2 (6 bases). The CDR3 contains 17 residues. Trimming removed 0 bases from V and 14 bases from J, with 27 bases in between. Germline CDR1 is SGHDN and CDR2 is FVKESK. CDR3 sequence reads: CASSQDAGIDGTETRYF. CDR3 in DNA: TGTGCCAGCAGCCAAGACGCGGGAATTGATGGCACAGAAACACGGTATTTT.

A word on this clonotype: Since a much larger clone is just one base distant, this may be a read error. The chain combines TRBV20-1 with TRBJ2-7, with D maybe TRBD1 (5 bases). The CDR3 sequence is 15 residues long. The germline gives CDR1 DFQATT, CDR2 SNEGSKA (reference sequence). Trimming removed 1 base at V and 5 bases at J, with 18 bases between. This chain's CDR3 is CSARGTSQGHNEQYF. CDR3 sequence (DNA): TGCAGTGCTAGAGGTACCTCTCAGGGTCACAACGAGCAGTACTTC.

This clonotype showed up many times. The J gene is TRBJ2-1, the V gene TRBV5-1, with a possible D match to TRBD2 (5 bases). V was trimmed by 4 bases and J by 0 bases, leaving 20 bases between them. CDR1 is SGHRS, CDR2 YFSETQ, per germline. This CDR3 contains 18 residues. CDR3 protein: CASSLYPSILSSYNEQFF. The CDR3 DNA reads as TGCGCCAGCAGCCTGTACCCTAGCATTTTAAGCTCCTACAATGAGCAGTTCTTC. Full variable domain (missing parts from reference TRBV5-1 and TRBJ2-1): KAGVTQTPRYLIKTRGQQVTLSCSPISGHRSVSWYQQTPGQGLQFLFEYFSETQRNKGNFPGRFSGRQFSNSRSEMNVSTLELGDSALYLCASSLYPSILSSYNEQFFGPGTRLTVL.

As to this clonotype: Sequence at one end of the junction differs from germline and may be a read error. V gene TRBV6-6 combines with J gene TRBJ2-1; maybe TRBD2 (6 bases). The V gene's germline CDR1 is MNHNY and CDR2 SVGAGI (reference sequence). The CDR3 extends over 15 amino acids. DNA for the CDR3: TGTGCCATCAGCCAACTAGCAATCACGGGGAATGGGCAGTTCTTC. Translating it yields CAISQLAITGNGQFF.

A remark on this clonotype: One end of the junction is discordant with germline, which a read error may explain. The chain recombines TRBV11-2 with TRBJ1-2; D uncertain. Germline V CDR1 and CDR2: SGHAT, FQNNGV. The CDR3 consists of 15 residues. Here the CDR3 DNA reads TGTGTCAGCAACCGAGACGGGCAGGTTAACTATGGCTACACCTTC. Translating gives CVSNRDGQVNYGYTF.

V gene TRBV29-1 combines with J gene TRBJ2-1, with D perhaps given as TRBD1 or TRBD2 (7 bases each). Germline loops: CDR1 SQVTM, CDR2 ANQGSEA. V lost 8 bases to trimming and J lost 4 bases, with 18 bases between them. This CDR3 has 14 amino acids. The CDR3 loop is CSIAAGQIYNEQFF. Here the CDR3 DNA reads TGCAGCATTGCAGCGGGACAGATTTACAATGAGCAGTTCTTC.

Remarks on this clonotype: The germline gene is not matched at one end of the junction; a read error may be the cause. V usage is TRBV11-2 and J usage is TRBJ2-3, with TRBD2 matching 8 bases. The germline V gene encodes CDR1 SGHAT and CDR2 FQNNGV. The CDR3 runs to 15 residues. CDR3 nucleotide sequence: TGTACCAGCATCATAAGCGGGGGTAGCACAGATACGCAGTATTTT. This encodes CTSIISGGSTDTQYF.

This clonotype occurred once. The chain employs TRBV5-4 and TRBJ2-7; maybe TRBD2 (6 bases). Germline CDR1 reads SGHNT; CDR2 reads YYREEE (reference sequence). The CDR3 has 15 residues. V was clipped by 4 bases and J by 2 bases, with 16 bases between them. CDR3 loop: CASSLSSRRAYEQYF. Here the CDR3 DNA reads TGTGCCAGCAGCCTATCTAGCAGGAGGGCCTACGAGCAGTACTTC.

The J gene is TRBJ2-3, the V gene TRBV11-2, with a tentative D call TRBD2 (6 bases). This CDR3 comprises 12 residues. Per germline, CDR1 SGHAT and CDR2 FQNNGV. CDR3 in amino acids: CTSSPDTDTQYF. The CDR3 DNA reads TGTACTAGCAGCCCGGACACAGATACGCAGTATTTT.